The 3 T cell receptor beta chains given below trace back to one sample, sequenced in a study of neurological immune-mediated disorders. Each CDR3 protein gets one entry after TCRdb re-called the 5' RACE reads with MiXCR. The sample yields about 55,000 distinct CDR3 sequences, about 4.2% seen once. Sequencing was done on a sample of CD4+ T cells from blood. The origin of the receptors is a woman aged 40 to 50 with multiple sclerosis.

This clonotype was seen at least ten times. The chain links TRBV5-1 to TRBJ2-7; D is ambiguous. Looked up from germline, CDR1 is SGHRS and CDR2 is YFSETQ. Between the trimmed V and J ends, which lost 2 bases and 0 bases, there was a span of 3 bases. The CDR3 loop spans 12 amino acids. DNA for the CDR3: TGCGCCAGCAGCTTTAGCTCCTACGAGCAGTACTTC. Translating gives CASSFSSYEQYF.

Many counts were recorded for this clonotype. This chain joins TRBV20-1 and TRBJ1-4; 9 bases map to TRBD1. CDR1 is DFQATT, CDR2 SNEGSKA, per germline (reference sequence). The CDR3 contains 13 residues. The trim removed 6 bases at V and 8 bases at J, leaving 7 bases unmatched. The CDR3 protein is CSATTGGEEKLFF. In DNA form, the CDR3 reads TGCAGTGCAACAACAGGGGGCGAGGAAAAACTGTTTTTT.

This clonotype was seen at least ten times. The genes are TRBV7-2 and TRBJ2-1; 9 bases match TRBD2. The CDR3 covers 15 residues. Losses at the gene ends were 4 bases for V and 4 bases for J; bases not matched to a gene: 5. CDR1 is SGHTA, CDR2 FQGNSA, per germline. The CDR3 sequence: CASSSSGGPYNEQFF. DNA for the CDR3: TGTGCCAGCAGCTCCAGCGGGGGGCCTTACAATGAGCAGTTCTTC.